This record covers a single T cell receptor (beta chain). Its antigen is undetermined. The sample originates from a study of immune cell composition in non-small cell lung cancer. V gave up 1 base and J gave up 0 bases; unmatched junction bases: 0. The CDR3 loop spans 16 amino acids. Germline loops: CDR1 MNHEY, CDR2 SVGAGI. Broader study findings: Smoking pack-years did not significantly correlate with tumour TCR-beta clonality. Squamous lung tumours showed higher top 10 clone scores and clonality than adenocarcinomas. Overall clonality, unlike maximal tumour-associated clone frequency, did not predict TIL reactivity.

Some clones are missing from TCRdb's copy, which holds only in-frame ones; the method was immunoSEQ multiplex PCR. Of about 1,700 clones listed, approximately 78% were seen once; the top ten hold approximately 10%. Sequenced material: lung tumor tissue. This sequence was found in a human donor with non-small cell lung cancer. J is TRBJ2-2 and V is TRBV6-5, with 9 bases fitting TRBD1. The CDR3 sequence is CASSYWDRANTGELFF. The CDR3 DNA follows: TGTGCCAGCAGTTACTGGGACAGGGCGAACACCGGGGAGCTGTTTTTT.